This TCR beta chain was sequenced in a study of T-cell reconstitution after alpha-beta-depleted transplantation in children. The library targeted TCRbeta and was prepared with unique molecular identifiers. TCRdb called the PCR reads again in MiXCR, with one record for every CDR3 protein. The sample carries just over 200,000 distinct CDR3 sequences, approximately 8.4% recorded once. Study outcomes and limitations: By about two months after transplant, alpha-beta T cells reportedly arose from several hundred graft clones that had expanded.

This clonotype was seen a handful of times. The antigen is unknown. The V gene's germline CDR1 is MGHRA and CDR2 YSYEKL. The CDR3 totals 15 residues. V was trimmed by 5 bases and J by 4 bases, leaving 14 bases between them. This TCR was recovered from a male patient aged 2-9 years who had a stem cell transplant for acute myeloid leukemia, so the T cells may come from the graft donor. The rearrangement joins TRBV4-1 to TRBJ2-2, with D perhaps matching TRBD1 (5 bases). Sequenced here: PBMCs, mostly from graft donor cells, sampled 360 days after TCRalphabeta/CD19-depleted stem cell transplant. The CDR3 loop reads CASSAVGQGTGELFF. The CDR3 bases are TGCGCCAGCAGCGCCGTCGGTCAGGGCACCGGGGAGCTGTTTTTT.